A single T cell receptor (beta chain) is shown here with its context. This entry is derived from a study of cytomegalovirus exposure and HLA in healthy donors. About the research overall: HLA-typed donors contributed some 77 million unique TCRs, which were held in an early data release.

A multiplex PCR was run with 60 Vbeta primers and 13 Jbeta primers. Sequenced by immunoSEQ multiplex PCR; TCRdb stores in-frame clones only, minus some. The sample consists of 150,000 to 200,000 clones, over 65% of them appearing once. This TCR was recovered from a woman younger than 45 in good health and CMV-seropositive. The sequenced sample was PBMCs.

The DNA of the CDR3 is TGTGCCAGCAGCTTAGCGGGACTAGCGGCTGCCTACGAGCAGTACTTC. This gives the protein CASSLAGLAAAYEQYF. The rearrangement uses TRBV7-2 and TRBJ2-7, with 11 bases lining up with TRBD2. The CDR3 runs 16 residues. The J segment lost 2 bases and the V segment lost 0 bases, leaving 3 bases of the junction unmatched. Germline values: CDR1 SGHTA, CDR2 FQGNSA.